A selection of T cell receptor beta chains follows, all from one sample in a study of T cell repertoires in cytomegalovirus infection. TCRdb used MiXCR to reprocess the reads, holding one entry per CDR3 protein. The sample consists of about 460,000 distinct CDR3 sequences, around 11% of them appearing once. The sample consisted of PBMCs. The receptors stem from a human donor in good health (CMV status not recorded). Some clones in this sample may be carry-over from other donors' samples. Both conserved end residues are part of each CDR3. The D gene is left open where the match is weak. The size entry is marked missing in some rows and otherwise reads once, few, many or a size class.

CDR3aa: CASSFMDYNSPLHF
CDR3nt: TGTGCCAGCAGTTTTATGGATTATAATTCACCCCTCCACTTT
v_gene: TRBV12-3/TRBV12-4
d_gene: .
abundance: .
j_gene: TRBJ1-6

CDR3aa: CASRSGGAGETQYF
CDR3nt: TGTGCCAGCAGGAGCGGGGGGGCCGGTGAGACCCAGTACTTC
v_gene: TRBV6-5
d_gene: TRBD2
abundance: many
j_gene: TRBJ2-5

CDR3aa: CASSSRQSDEKLFF
CDR3nt: TGTGCCAGCAGCTCCCGGCAGTCAGATGAAAAACTGTTTTTT
v_gene: TRBV7-2
d_gene: .
abundance: many
j_gene: TRBJ1-4

CDR3aa: CASSHSAQAQSPLHF
CDR3nt: TGTGCCAGCAGTCACTCAGCACAGGCCCAATCACCCCTCCACTTT
v_gene: TRBV6-5
d_gene: .
abundance: .
j_gene: TRBJ1-6

CDR3aa: CASRIDRNQPQHF
CDR3nt: TGTGCCAGCAGGATTGACAGAAATCAGCCCCAGCATTTT
v_gene: TRBV7-8
d_gene: .
abundance: many
j_gene: TRBJ1-5

CDR3aa: CASSIDSYSFSGANVLTF
CDR3nt: TGTGCCAGCAGCATAGACAGTTATAGTTTCTCTGGGGCCAACGTCCTGACTTTC
v_gene: TRBV7-3
d_gene: .
abundance: many
j_gene: TRBJ2-6

CDR3aa: CASKGWGVYEQYF
CDR3nt: TGTGCCAGCAAGGGTTGGGGGGTCTACGAGCAGTACTTC
v_gene: TRBV7-8
d_gene: .
abundance: many
j_gene: TRBJ2-7

CDR3aa: CASLGPGLAGGPEQFF
CDR3nt: TGTGCCAGCCTTGGCCCCGGACTAGCGGGGGGGCCTGAGCAGTTCTTC
v_gene: TRBV12-3/TRBV12-4
d_gene: TRBD2
abundance: many
j_gene: TRBJ2-1

CDR3aa: CASSSLTSGRWSGELFF
CDR3nt: TGTGCCAGCAGTTCCCTGACTAGCGGGAGATGGTCCGGGGAGCTGTTTTTT
v_gene: TRBV27
d_gene: TRBD2
abundance: .
j_gene: TRBJ2-2

CDR3aa: CSVEGVGGAEQYF
CDR3nt: TGCAGCGTTGAAGGGGTAGGGGGCGCCGAGCAGTACTTC
v_gene: TRBV29-1
d_gene: TRBD1
abundance: .
j_gene: TRBJ2-7

CDR3aa: CASMPLRTSGKRAFNEQFF
CDR3nt: TGTGCCAGCATGCCCCTACGGACTAGCGGGAAACGCGCTTTCAATGAGCAGTTCTTC
v_gene: TRBV11-2
d_gene: TRBD2
abundance: many
j_gene: TRBJ2-1

CDR3aa: CASSKSPGEETQYF
CDR3nt: TGTGCCAGCAGCAAAAGTCCGGGCGAGGAGACCCAGTACTTC
v_gene: TRBV12-3/TRBV12-4
d_gene: .
abundance: many
j_gene: TRBJ2-5

CDR3aa: CASSLGGGRYNKQFF
CDR3nt: TGTGCCAGCAGCTTAGGAGGGGGGCGTTACAATAAGCAGTTCTTC
v_gene: TRBV7-3
d_gene: .
abundance: .
j_gene: TRBJ2-1

CDR3aa: CSAPTLTGQNTEAFF
CDR3nt: TGCAGTGCTCCGACCCTGACAGGGCAGAACACTGAAGCTTTCTTT
v_gene: TRBV20-1
d_gene: TRBD1
abundance: many
j_gene: TRBJ1-1

CDR3aa: CSVGGTPNQPQHF
CDR3nt: TGCAGCGTTGGAGGAACCCCTAATCAGCCCCAGCATTTT
v_gene: TRBV29-1
d_gene: .
abundance: .
j_gene: TRBJ1-5

CDR3aa: CASSLGGGHPYEQYF
CDR3nt: TGTGCCAGCAGCCTAGGTGGGGGCCATCCCTACGAGCAGTACTTC
v_gene: TRBV7-3
d_gene: .
abundance: many
j_gene: TRBJ2-7

CDR3aa: CSGNRQISYEQYF
CDR3nt: TGCAGCGGGAATAGACAGATCTCCTACGAGCAGTACTTC
v_gene: TRBV29-1
d_gene: .
abundance: .
j_gene: TRBJ2-7

CDR3aa: CSVRISPSGEQYF
CDR3nt: TGCAGCGTCCGTATTAGCCCGTCGGGGGAGCAGTACTTC
v_gene: TRBV29-1
d_gene: .
abundance: once
j_gene: TRBJ2-7

CDR3aa: CASSYSSGKQPQHF
CDR3nt: TGTGCCAGCAGTTACTCCTCAGGGAAACAGCCCCAGCATTTT
v_gene: TRBV28
d_gene: .
abundance: many
j_gene: TRBJ1-5

CDR3aa: CSVDQTIGYTF
CDR3nt: TGCAGTGTGGACCAGACAATCGGCTACACCTTC
v_gene: TRBV20-1
d_gene: .
abundance: many
j_gene: TRBJ1-2

CDR3aa: CSARAATGSDGYTF
CDR3nt: TGCAGTGCTAGAGCCGCGACAGGGTCGGATGGCTACACCTTC
v_gene: TRBV20-1
d_gene: TRBD1
abundance: .
j_gene: TRBJ1-2

CDR3aa: CASSELVGHNEQFF
CDR3nt: TGTGCCAGCAGTGAATTGGTGGGCCACAATGAGCAGTTCTTC
v_gene: TRBV25-1
d_gene: .
abundance: .
j_gene: TRBJ2-1

CDR3aa: CASSWASYGYTF
CDR3nt: TGTGCCAGCAGTTGGGCCTCTTATGGCTACACCTTC
v_gene: TRBV28
d_gene: .
abundance: few
j_gene: TRBJ1-2

CDR3aa: CSARDSGETQYF
CDR3nt: TGCAGTGCTAGGGACAGCGGGGAGACCCAGTACTTC
v_gene: TRBV20-1
d_gene: .
abundance: many
j_gene: TRBJ2-5

CDR3aa: CASSLSAESYEQYF
CDR3nt: TGTGCCAGCAGCTTATCGGCCGAATCCTACGAGCAGTACTTC
v_gene: TRBV7-3
d_gene: .
abundance: many
j_gene: TRBJ2-7

CDR3aa: CASSLESVNTEAFF
CDR3nt: TGTGCCAGCAGCTTAGAATCGGTCAACACTGAAGCTTTCTTT
v_gene: TRBV7-2
d_gene: .
abundance: many
j_gene: TRBJ1-1

CDR3aa: CASSPTTAPSNQPQHF
CDR3nt: TGTGCCAGCAGTCCCACGACCGCGCCCAGCAATCAGCCCCAGCATTTT
v_gene: TRBV12-3/TRBV12-4
d_gene: .
abundance: .
j_gene: TRBJ1-5

CDR3aa: CASSLSLAGAEQYF
CDR3nt: TGTGCCAGCAGCTTGAGCCTAGCGGGAGCCGAGCAGTACTTC
v_gene: TRBV5-8
d_gene: TRBD2
abundance: many
j_gene: TRBJ2-7

CDR3aa: CASSYDRDSTDTQYF
CDR3nt: TGTGCCAGCAGTTACGACAGGGACAGCACAGATACGCAGTATTTT
v_gene: TRBV6-6
d_gene: TRBD1
abundance: many
j_gene: TRBJ2-3

CDR3aa: CASSPGTAGVSVEQYF
CDR3nt: TGTGCCAGCAGCCCCGGGACCGCCGGGGTGAGTGTCGAGCAGTACTTC
v_gene: TRBV12-3/TRBV12-4
d_gene: .
abundance: many
j_gene: TRBJ2-7

CDR3aa: CASSLEWELAGRTDTQYF
CDR3nt: TGTGCCAGCAGCTTAGAGTGGGAACTAGCGGGAAGGACAGATACGCAGTATTTT
v_gene: TRBV7-2
d_gene: TRBD2
abundance: many
j_gene: TRBJ2-3

CDR3aa: CASSLEKGNTEAFF
CDR3nt: TGTGCCAGCTCACTAGAAAAGGGGAACACTGAAGCTTTCTTT
v_gene: TRBV18
d_gene: .
abundance: .
j_gene: TRBJ1-1

CDR3aa: CATSDSRQGGRRDTQYF
CDR3nt: TGTGCCACCAGTGATTCCAGACAGGGGGGTAGGAGAGATACGCAGTATTTT
v_gene: TRBV24-1
d_gene: TRBD1
abundance: .
j_gene: TRBJ2-3

CDR3aa: CSARDRTTYEQYF
CDR3nt: TGCAGTGCTAGAGATAGAACGACCTACGAGCAGTACTTC
v_gene: TRBV20-1
d_gene: .
abundance: many
j_gene: TRBJ2-7

CDR3aa: CASSLVFLGPGETQYF
CDR3nt: TGTGCCAGCAGCTTAGTGTTCCTAGGCCCCGGGGAGACCCAGTACTTC
v_gene: TRBV7-2
d_gene: .
abundance: many
j_gene: TRBJ2-5

CDR3aa: CASSLWTQGTPGYSNQPQHF
CDR3nt: TGTGCCAGCAGTCTCTGGACCCAGGGGACCCCAGGCTATAGCAATCAGCCCCAGCATTTT
v_gene: TRBV6-1
d_gene: .
abundance: many
j_gene: TRBJ1-5

CDR3aa: CSAKGSGSVAQETQYF
CDR3nt: TGCAGTGCTAAGGGGAGCGGGAGTGTGGCGCAAGAGACCCAGTACTTC
v_gene: TRBV20-1
d_gene: TRBD2
abundance: few
j_gene: TRBJ2-5